This is a list of T cell receptor beta chains from one sample in a study of siplizumab effects on memory and regulatory T cells. Produced via immunoSEQ multiplex PCR; TCRdb's table is partial and in-frame only. The data contain about 7,400 clones, 65% to 70% of them singletons. The specimen was effector memory CD8+ T cells sorted from blood. These receptors were obtained from a human donor in good health. The CDR3 runs from the conserved cysteine through the conserved F or W. The order of the fields is D gene, J gene, V gene, clone size, CDR3 DNA, CDR3 protein. D genes are given only for firm matches. Size is omitted from some rows. Given values are once, few, many or a class for expanded clones.

- | TRBJ2-7 | TRBV2 | - | TGTGCCAGGAATACACTCGGTGGCGAGCAGTACTTC | CARNTLGGEQYF
TRBD1 | TRBJ1-2 | TRBV6-6 | - | TGTGCCAGCACCTCAGGGGGGCCGGTCTATGGCTACACCTTC | CASTSGGPVYGYTF
- | TRBJ2-1 | TRBV19 | - | TGTGCCAGTAGTATCGGCTATGGCTCCTACAATGAGCAGTTCTTC | CASSIGYGSYNEQFF
- | TRBJ2-3 | TRBV4-2 | - | TGTGCCAGCAGCCAAGAGATCCTGGGTACTGCCACAGATACGCAGTATTTT | CASSQEILGTATDTQYF
- | TRBJ2-7 | TRBV6-6 | once | TGTGCCAGCAGTGTTTCTGAGGCGAGCTCCTACGAGCAGTACTTC | CASSVSEASSYEQYF
- | TRBJ2-7 | TRBV6-1 | - | TGTGCCAGCAGTGACCAACAGATCCACGAGCAGTACTTC | CASSDQQIHEQYF
- | TRBJ2-5 | TRBV6-4 | - | TGTGCCAGCAGTGACTCTGTACAAGAGACCCAGTACTTC | CASSDSVQETQYF
- | TRBJ2-1 | TRBV7-9 | - | TGTGCCAGCAGCGAGGGGAGCTCCTACAATGAGCAGTTCTTC | CASSEGSSYNEQFF
TRBD2 | TRBJ2-7 | TRBV28 | - | TGTGCCAGCAGACGAACTAGCGGGAGGAACTACGAGCAGTACTTC | CASRRTSGRNYEQYF
- | TRBJ2-2 | TRBV29-1 | - | TGCAGCTGTAAACCGACAGACACCGGGGAGCTGTTTTTT | CSCKPTDTGELFF
- | TRBJ2-7 | TRBV4-1 | - | TGCGCCAGCAGCCAAGAAAAACGGGACTCCTACGAGCAGTACTTC | CASSQEKRDSYEQYF
- | TRBJ2-5 | TRBV7-9 | - | TGTGCCAGCAGCTCGTTGGTAGACCAAGAGACCCAGTACTTC | CASSSLVDQETQYF
- | TRBJ1-4 | TRBV21-1 | - | TGTGCCACCTGCTCGGAGGGAAGTGAAAAACTGTTTTTT | CATCSEGSEKLFF
- | TRBJ2-2 | TRBV7-9 | - | TGTGCCAGCAGCCACGGGGAGCTGTTTTTT | CASSHGELFF
- | TRBJ2-1 | TRBV11-2 | - | TGTGCCAGCAGCTTGGTACCTTCCTACAATGAGCAGTTCTTC | CASSLVPSYNEQFF
- | TRBJ2-7 | TRBV9 | few | TGTGCCAGCAGCGTAGAGGCGGACCACCAATACGAGCAGTACTTC | CASSVEADHQYEQYF
- | TRBJ2-5 | TRBV21-1 | - | TGTGCCAGCAGCAAAAAAAGGGTGCGGCGGGAGGGCCCCGAGACCCAGTACTTC | CASSKKRVRREGPETQYF
TRBD2 | TRBJ2-1 | TRBV2 | - | TGTGCCAGCAGTGAGCTCCAGGCTAGCGGGATCTACAATGAGCAGTTCTTC | CASSELQASGIYNEQFF
- | TRBJ2-2 | TRBV27 | - | TGTGCCAGCAGTTTAGAAGTGGGGCTCAGGGACCCCGGGGAGCTGTTTTTT | CASSLEVGLRDPGELFF
TRBD1 | TRBJ1-4 | TRBV7-9 | few | TGTGCCAGCAGCTTAAGAGAGGGGACAGCTGAAAAACTGTTTTTT | CASSLREGTAEKLFF
TRBD1 | TRBJ1-2 | TRBV6-4 | - | TGTGCCAGCAGTGACTCGACAGGGGGCGGCTACACCTTC | CASSDSTGGGYTF
- | TRBJ2-3 | TRBV27 | - | TGTGCCAGCAGTAATTTGGGAGATACGCAGTATTTT | CASSNLGDTQYF
- | TRBJ1-1 | TRBV7-9 | - | TGTGCCAGCAGCTTTTCTGGGGGCCTGGCTGAAGCTTTCTTT | CASSFSGGLAEAFF
- | TRBJ2-3 | TRBV13 | - | TGTGCCAGCAGCTTACAGGGGAAATCTAGCACAGATACGCAGTATTTT | CASSLQGKSSTDTQYF
- | TRBJ2-2 | TRBV4-2 | few | TGTGCCAGCAGCCAAGATGCAGCGGGGGAGCTGTTTTTT | CASSQDAAGELFF
TRBD1 | TRBJ2-3 | TRBV30 | - | TGTGCCTGGAGTGTAGCTGGACAGGCCCCCTTAGATACGCAGTATTTT | CAWSVAGQAPLDTQYF
- | TRBJ2-3 | TRBV6-4 | - | TGTGCCAGCAGTGAGCGGGACACAGATACGCAGTATTTT | CASSERDTDTQYF
- | TRBJ2-7 | TRBV6-1 | - | TGTGCCACCAGTGATTTGACAGAGGCCTCCTACGAGCAGTACTTC | CATSDLTEASYEQYF
- | TRBJ2-1 | TRBV6-1 | medium-sized | TGTGCCAGCAGTGAAGGAATGGAGGGGGCGCGTGAGCAGTTCTTC | CASSEGMEGAREQFF
- | TRBJ2-3 | TRBV6-4 | - | TGTGCCAGCAGCCCCCTCCGGGGGAGCACAGATACGCAGTATTTT | CASSPLRGSTDTQYF
- | TRBJ2-2 | TRBV6-4 | - | TGTGCCAGCAGTTTCACTGGGGAGACCGGGGAGCTGTTTTTT | CASSFTGETGELFF
TRBD1 | TRBJ2-7 | TRBV5-5 | - | TGTGCCAGCAGCTTGTCAGGGGGTGACTCCTACGAGCAGTACTTC | CASSLSGGDSYEQYF
- | TRBJ1-1 | TRBV2 | - | TGTGCCAGCAGGGAAATGACGGAGAACACTGAAGCTTTCTTT | CASREMTENTEAFF
TRBD1 | TRBJ2-3 | TRBV27 | - | TGTGCCAGCAGTAAACAGGGGGTTATCAGTACAGATACGCAGTATTTT | CASSKQGVISTDTQYF
TRBD1 | TRBJ2-5 | TRBV27 | - | TGTGCCAGCAGCCCCACCTTGACAGGGTGGCAAGAGACCCAGTACTTC | CASSPTLTGWQETQYF
- | TRBJ1-2 | TRBV4-1 | - | TGCGCCAGCAGCCAAGGATCAGTGAATGGCTACACCTTC | CASSQGSVNGYTF
- | TRBJ1-5 | TRBV28 | - | TGTGCCAGCAGTTTACTCCACCGGGGACCAGAATATAGCAATCAGCCCCAGCATTTT | CASSLLHRGPEYSNQPQHF
- | TRBJ2-7 | TRBV5-6 | - | TGTGCCAGCAGCTATGGTACCGGAGAGCAGTACTTC | CASSYGTGEQYF
- | TRBJ2-7 | TRBV5-1 | - | TGCGCCAGCAGCGATCTGGTAGAGCAGTACTTC | CASSDLVEQYF
- | TRBJ2-3 | TRBV4-2 | - | TGTGCCAGCAGCCAAGGGTTAGCGGAAGGCACAGATACGCAGTATTTT | CASSQGLAEGTDTQYF
TRBD1 | TRBJ1-2 | TRBV15 | - | TGTGCCACCAGCGAGGGGGCGGGGAGGTATGGCTACACCTTC | CATSEGAGRYGYTF
- | TRBJ2-1 | TRBV9 | - | TGTGCCAGCAGCGCAAGTACTCAGGGGGGCGATGAGCAGTTCTTC | CASSASTQGGDEQFF
- | TRBJ1-1 | TRBV9 | few | TGTGCCACTCGGGACAACCTGAACACTGAAGCTTTCTTT | CATRDNLNTEAFF